This T cell receptor beta chain was documented in a study of blood T cells in healthy people across ages. Trimming took 1 base from V and 3 from J; bases not matched to a gene: 9. The CDR3 has 16 amino acids. Germline V gene lookup returns CDR1 LGHNA and CDR2 YNFKEQ. The use of a sample-barcoded 5' primer and a J-beta primer mix characterized a second PCR of roughly 6 to 11 cycles. TCRdb used MiXCR to reprocess the 5' RACE reads, holding one entry per CDR3 protein. The sample consists of about 1.5 million distinct CDR3 sequences, 42% of them appearing once. Sequences were obtained from blood. The chain couples TRBV4-2 to TRBJ2-7; 7 bases map to TRBD1. The source of this sequence is a woman aged 18-30 years in good health. The CDR3 protein is CASSQASGTAYYEQYF. The DNA for the CDR3 is TGTGCCAGCAGCCAAGCGTCCGGGACAGCATACTACGAGCAGTACTTC.